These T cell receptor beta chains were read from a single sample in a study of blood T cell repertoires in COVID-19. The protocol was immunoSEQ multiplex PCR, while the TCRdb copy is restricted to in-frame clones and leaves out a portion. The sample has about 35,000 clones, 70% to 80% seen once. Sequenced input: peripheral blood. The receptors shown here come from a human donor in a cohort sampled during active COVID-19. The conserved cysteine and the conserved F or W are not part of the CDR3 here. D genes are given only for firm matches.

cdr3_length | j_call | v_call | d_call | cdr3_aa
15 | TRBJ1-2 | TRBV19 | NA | ASSPKVRDNLNYGYT
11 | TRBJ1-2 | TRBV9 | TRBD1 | ASSRDSIKGYT
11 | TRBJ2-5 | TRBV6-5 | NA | ASSIQGRETQY
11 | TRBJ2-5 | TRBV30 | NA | AWSVSNRETQY
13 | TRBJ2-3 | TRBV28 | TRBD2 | AILRSGSGSDTQY
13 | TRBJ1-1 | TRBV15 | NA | ATSRGTAMNTEAF
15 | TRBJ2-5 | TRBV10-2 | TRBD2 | ASSESGRGRTQETQY
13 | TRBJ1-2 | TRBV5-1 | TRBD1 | ASSGDPGTAYGYT
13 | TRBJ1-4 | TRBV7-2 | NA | ASSLAGAGGEKLF
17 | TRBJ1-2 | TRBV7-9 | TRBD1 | ASSPLGALTGRTLYGYT
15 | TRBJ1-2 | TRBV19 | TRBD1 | ASSIRGRMRTGESYT
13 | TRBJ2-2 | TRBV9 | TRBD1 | ASSLGQGAAGELF
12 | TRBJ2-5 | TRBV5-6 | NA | ASSEGGAKETQY
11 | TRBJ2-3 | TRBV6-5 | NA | ASSPVSTDTQY
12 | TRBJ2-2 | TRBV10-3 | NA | AIGTGTSTGELF
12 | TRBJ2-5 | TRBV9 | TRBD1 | ASSVGGTGNTQY
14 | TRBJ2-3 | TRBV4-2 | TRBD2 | ASSQASGLFTDTQY
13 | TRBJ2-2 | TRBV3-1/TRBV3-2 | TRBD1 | ASSQTGVGTGELF
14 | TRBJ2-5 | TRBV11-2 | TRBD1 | ASSQGDRGTQETQY
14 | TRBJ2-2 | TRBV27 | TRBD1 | ASSLYDRGVTGELF
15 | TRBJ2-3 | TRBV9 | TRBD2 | ASSVATLAGAADTQY
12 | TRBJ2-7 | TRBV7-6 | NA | ASSLASGPYEQY
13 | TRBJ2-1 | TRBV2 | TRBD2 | ASERGSGTHNEQF
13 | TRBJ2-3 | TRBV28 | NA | ASSSPRGLTDTQY
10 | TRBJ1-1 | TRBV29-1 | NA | SAGGHGTEAF
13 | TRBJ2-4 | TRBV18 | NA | ASSPQGLAKNIQY
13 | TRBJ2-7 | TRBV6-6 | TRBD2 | ASSYLSGGSYEQY
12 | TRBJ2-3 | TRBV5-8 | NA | ASSLQQGTDTQY
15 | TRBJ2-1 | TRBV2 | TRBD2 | ASSGVWLAGELSEQF
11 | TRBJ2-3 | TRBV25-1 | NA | ASRGEWTDTQY
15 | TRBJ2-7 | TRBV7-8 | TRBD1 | ASSSGGTGLLSYEQY
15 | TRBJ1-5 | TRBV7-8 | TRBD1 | ASSLGARTGGSQPQH
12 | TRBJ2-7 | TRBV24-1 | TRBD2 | ATSDRSGRGEQY
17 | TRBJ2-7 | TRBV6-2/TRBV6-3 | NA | ASSYLDGAGSMGSYEQY
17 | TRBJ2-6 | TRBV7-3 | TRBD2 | ASSLMGLGRGSGANVLT
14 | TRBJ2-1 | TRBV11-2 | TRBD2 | ASSPVAGGVVNEQF
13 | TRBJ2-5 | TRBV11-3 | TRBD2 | ASSEGLAVRETQY
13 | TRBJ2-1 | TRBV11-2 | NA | ASSSADRGVHEQF
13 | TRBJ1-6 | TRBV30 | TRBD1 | AWTQGDVYNSPLH
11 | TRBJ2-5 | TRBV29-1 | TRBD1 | SVGQGVGEIQY
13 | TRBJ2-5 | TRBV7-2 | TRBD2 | ASSLWGLAGETQY
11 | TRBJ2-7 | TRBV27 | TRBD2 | ASSLGGLAGLY
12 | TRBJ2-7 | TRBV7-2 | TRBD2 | ASSLASGTPEQY
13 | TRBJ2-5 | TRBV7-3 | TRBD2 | ASSPLAGIQETQY
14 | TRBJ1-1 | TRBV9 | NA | ASSNRGGALHTEAF